This TCR beta chain emerged from a study of Ad26.COV2.S vaccination and SARS-CoV-2 variants (dated by TCRdb to about 2021). As for the study more broadly: Vaccine-arm donors were drawn from COV1001, a multicentre, randomized, double-blind, placebo-controlled phase I-IIa trial of Ad26.COV2.S in healthy adults. Dosing of Ad26.COV2.S was intramuscular, at either 5x10^10 or 1x10^11 viral particles, delivered as one shot or as two shots spaced 56 days apart. TCRbeta repertoire sequencing served as the tool for gauging how specific and how broad the SARS-CoV-2-reactive T cell receptors were following Ad26.COV2.S vaccination. A total of approximately 30 samples were included in the TCR-sequenced set, comprising around 19 Ad26.COV2.S vaccine recipients, 5 placebo recipients and 8 SARS-CoV-2 convalescent individuals. Participants in the trial were split at random into five groups of five each, receiving low-dose or high-dose Ad26.COV2.S once or twice, or else placebo on both occasions. Blinding of investigators to trial group allocation was maintained during experiments and outcome assessment.

This sample's treatment or condition label indicates: about 20 received Ad26.COV2.S at low or high dose, single or two shots; about five received placebo; per-sample allocation not given. Repertoires of vaccine and placebo recipients were sequenced from samples taken on day 63 after the first injection. In Cohort 1b, about 27 adults aged 18-55 years were enrolled at a single site in Boston, USA, between 29 July and 7 August 2020. Ad26.COV2.S was a replication-incompetent adenovirus type 26 vector expressing a prefusion-stabilized SARS-CoV-2 spike protein from the original Wuhan strain. Study-wide conclusions, independent of this receptor: Ad26.COV2.S recipients had higher spike-specific TCR breadth than placebo recipients (P = 0.0014). The authors noted that total T cell responses may have been underestimated by the TCR breadth and depth analyses. Non-spike TCR breadth was comparable between vaccine and placebo recipients, consistent with the vaccine containing only spike. After vaccination, spike-specific CD8+ and CD4+ T cell responses were reported to show substantial breadth. The study was not powered for comparison of responses between vaccine doses or regimens.

About this clone itself: Its antigen has not been determined. Nothing much larger sits one base from this clone, and base qualities are not available.

TCRbeta CDR3 regions were sequenced with the immunoSEQ Assay. After extraction, genomic DNA underwent amplification by bias-controlled multiplex PCR, followed by high-throughput sequencing. Under the source paper's analysis protocol: To quantify the absolute abundance of every unique TCRbeta CDR3 region, sequences were collapsed and filtered. Usable DNA was measured by amplifying reference genes present in all nucleated cells, and TCRbeta template counts were normalized to that usable DNA to estimate T cell fraction. Repertoire TCRs were annotated as SARS-CoV-2-specific when V gene, CDR3 amino acid sequence and J gene were exactly matched to a known reactive TCR set. The reference SARS-CoV-2 TCR set came from MIRA and was filtered for enrichment in COVID-19-positive ImmuneCODE repertoires, removing public or cross-reactive TCRs. Drawing on the MIRA antigens, annotated TCRs were analysed further at the level of specific ORF or position within ORF. Breadth was defined as annotated unique rearrangements over total unique productive rearrangements; depth was the summed frequency of those rearrangements. Two-sided Wilcoxon rank-sum tests were applied when comparing TCR breadth between groups. Drawn from immuneACCESS, this table holds only the in-frame rearrangements with V and J called that TCRdb kept. Clones are partly lost; checked studies trace under half to an unresolved V gene and leave the rest unexplained. V, J and clone size derive from that table, while D and trimming were established from the DNA sequence. In all, the sample holds hundreds of thousands of clones, and roughly 90% of those were seen once. Together, the top ten hold approximately 1.5% of the sample.

The CDR3, from cysteine to phenylalanine, totals 14 residues. Just the 42-base CDR3 DNA is kept, in frame starting at base 1. CDR1 and CDR2 are read off the germline V gene as SGHDT and YYEEEE. Ends trimmed: V by 4 bases, J by 2 bases; bases unmatched to a gene: 1. The rearranged segments are TRBV5-6 and TRBJ2-3; TRBD1 fits 10 bases in the junction. Sequenced material: peripheral blood, taken in a trial of Ad26.COV2.S vaccine versus placebo. The sequence was collected from a person aged 18 to 65 who received the Ad26.COV2.S COVID-19 vaccine or a placebo. The DNA reads TGTGCCAGCAGCGACAGGGGGCTCACAGATACGCAGTATTTT. It translates to CASSDRGLTDTQYF.